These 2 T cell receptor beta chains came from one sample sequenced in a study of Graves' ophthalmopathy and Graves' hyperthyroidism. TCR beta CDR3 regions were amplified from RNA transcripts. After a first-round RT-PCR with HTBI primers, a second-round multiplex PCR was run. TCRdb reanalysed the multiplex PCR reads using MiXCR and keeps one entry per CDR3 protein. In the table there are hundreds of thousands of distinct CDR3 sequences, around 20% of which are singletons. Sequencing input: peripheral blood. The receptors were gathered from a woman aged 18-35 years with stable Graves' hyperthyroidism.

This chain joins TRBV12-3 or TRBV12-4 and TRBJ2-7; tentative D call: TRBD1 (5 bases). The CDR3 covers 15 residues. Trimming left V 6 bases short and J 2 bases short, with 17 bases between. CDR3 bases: TGTGCCAGCAGCCTCCTGGGCAGGGTTCCCTACGAGCAGTACTTC. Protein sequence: CASSLLGRVPYEQYF.

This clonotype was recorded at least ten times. The CDR3 loop reads CATSDSMNAYEQYF. CDR3 in DNA: TGTGCCACCAGTGATTCTATGAACGCCTACGAGCAGTACTTC. The V gene is TRBV24-1, the J gene TRBJ2-7; D gene ambiguous. CDR1 and CDR2 from the germline V gene are KGHDR and SFDVKD. V lost 2 bases and J 2 bases, leaving 9 bases between the germline ends. This CDR3 has 14 amino acids.